The 27 T cell receptor beta chains below were found in one sample sequenced in a study of cytomegalovirus exposure and HLA in healthy donors. The PCR contained 60 Vbeta and 13 Jbeta primers. The table came from immunoSEQ multiplex PCR; TCRdb's copy has only in-frame clones and leaves some out. The data contain 160,000 or so clones, 60% to 85% of them singletons. What was sequenced was PBMCs. The receptors shown here come from a man in his forties or fifties in good health and CMV-seronegative.

The genes are TRBV6-6 and TRBJ1-2, with D tentatively TRBD1 (5 bases). V shed 6 bases and J shed 7 bases, with 15 bases lying between them. Germline V CDR1 and CDR2: MNHNY, SVGAGI (reference sequence). This CDR3 region has 13 residues. The chain's CDR3 is CASSNGGAGGYTF. Written as DNA, the CDR3 is TGTGCCAGCAGCAATGGAGGGGCGGGTGGCTACACCTTC.

The chain links TRBV7-2 to TRBJ1-2; the D gene is possibly TRBD1 (5 bases). Germline CDR1 SGHTA, CDR2 FQGNSA. V gave up 1 base and J gave up 8 bases, with 17 bases separating them. This CDR3 comprises 15 residues. Here the CDR3 DNA reads TGTGCCAGCAGCTTAGAACCAGGGCCCCTCTGGGGCTACACCTTC. This sequence encodes CASSLEPGPLWGYTF.

This chain links TRBV4-2 with TRBJ1-6; 11 bases map to TRBD1. J was trimmed by 8 bases and V by 4 bases; bases with no gene match: 4. Germline loops: CDR1 LGHNA, CDR2 YNFKEQ. The CDR3 runs to 15 residues. The CDR3 coding sequence is TGTGCCAGCAGCCGCGGGGACAGGGGGGATTCACCCCTCCACTTT. As protein: CASSRGDRGDSPLHF.

The genes are TRBV30 and TRBJ2-4; D may be TRBD1 (5 bases). Germline CDR1 is GTSNPN and CDR2 is SVGIG (reference sequence). This CDR3 is 13 amino acids long. The V and J ends lost 0 bases and 9 bases respectively, with 12 bases between them. The CDR3 spells CAWSVLGTGIQYF. The CDR3 region has the DNA TGTGCCTGGAGTGTACTGGGAACAGGCATTCAGTACTTC.

The chain recombines TRBV11-2 with TRBJ2-7, with D perhaps TRBD1 (5 bases). Trimming left V 3 bases short and J 5 bases short, with 5 bases between. The germline V gene has CDR1 SGHAT and CDR2 FQNNGV. The CDR3 contains 11 residues. DNA for the CDR3: TGTGCCAGCAGCTTGACAGACGAGCAGTACTTC. Amino acid sequence: CASSLTDEQYF.

V is TRBV6-1 and J is TRBJ2-2, with a possible D match to TRBD1 (6 bases). Deletions cut 4 bases from V and 4 bases from J, with 13 bases between. Germline V gene sequence: CDR1 MNHNS, CDR2 SASEGT. CDR3 length equals 15 residues. The CDR3 sequence is CASSGPGAATGELFF. CDR3 in DNA: TGTGCCAGCAGTGGACCAGGGGCGGCCACCGGGGAGCTGTTTTTT.

This sequence joins TRBV2 and TRBJ2-7, with 9 bases aligning to TRBD2. Germline loops: CDR1 SNHLY, CDR2 FYNNEI. The CDR3 extends over 16 amino acids. Trimming cost V 8 bases and J 3 bases; bases outside gene matches: 14. CDR3 nucleotides: TGTGCCAGCCAACCGGTTAGCGGGGGCGTCGACTACGAGCAGTACTTC. Protein: CASQPVSGGVDYEQYF.

The chain recombines TRBV30 with TRBJ2-7, with TRBD2 as a possible D gene (6 bases). V dropped 5 bases and J dropped 4 bases, with 18 bases sitting between them. Germline V CDR1 and CDR2: GTSNPN, SVGIG (reference sequence). This CDR3 comprises 14 residues. The CDR3 region has the DNA TGTGCCTGGGGGAATGGGGGGTCGCATTACGAGCAGTACTTC. It is translated as CAWGNGGSHYEQYF.

V and J are TRBV11-2 and TRBJ2-3, with 8 bases that match TRBD2. Germline V gene sequence: CDR1 SGHAT, CDR2 FQNNGV. J was trimmed by 2 bases and V by 4 bases; bases with no gene match: 14. CDR3 length: 18 amino acids. The CDR3 here is CASSSPGGGLSPTDTQYF. CDR3 in DNA: TGTGCCAGCAGCTCCCCGGGAGGGGGGTTATCCCCCACAGATACGCAGTATTTT.

The chain links TRBV19 to TRBJ2-7, with 7 bases matching TRBD2. Looked up from germline, CDR1 is LNHDA and CDR2 is SQIVND (reference sequence). V lost 1 base to trimming and J lost 4 bases; unmatched junction nucleotides: 7. This CDR3 has 15 amino acids. The CDR3 nucleotides are TGTGCCAGTAGTATAGCGGGGGGACTCAGGTACGAGCAGTACTTC. It encodes CASSIAGGLRYEQYF. The entire variable domain, with the rest obtained from reference TRBV19 and TRBJ2-7, is as follows: DGGITQSPKYLFRKEGQNVTLSCEQNLNHDAMYWYRQDPGQGLRLIYYSQIVNDFQKGDIAEGYSVSREKKESFPLTVTSAQKNPTAFYLCASSIAGGLRYEQYFGPGTRLTVT.

The CDR3 DNA reads TGCGCCAGCAGCCAAGAAGGGGGCGGGACCCAGTACTTC. It codes for CASSQEGGGTQYF. The chain recombines TRBV4-3 with TRBJ2-5; 7 positions agree with TRBD1. V trimming: 0 bases; J trimming: 7 bases; junction bases outside the gene matches: 2. This CDR3 is 13 amino acids long. Germline loops: CDR1 LGHNA, CDR2 YSLEER.

This chain joins TRBV7-9 and TRBJ2-5; D gene ambiguous. Trimming shortened V by 7 bases and J by 0 bases, and 18 bases separated the two germline ends. This CDR3 is built from 16 residues. The germline gives CDR1 SEHNR, CDR2 FQNEAQ (reference sequence). This CDR3 reads CASNRRMATYQETQYF. In DNA form, the CDR3 reads TGTGCCAGCAACCGGAGAATGGCGACCTACCAAGAGACCCAGTACTTC. Based on the CDR3 plus reference TRBV7-9 and TRBJ2-5, the full variable domain is DTGVSQNPRHKITKRGQNVTFRCDPISEHNRLYWYRQTLGQGPEFLTYFQNEAQLEKSRLLSDRFSAERPKGSFSTLEIQRTEQGDSAMYLCASNRRMATYQETQYFGPGTRLLVL.

The chain is built from TRBV5-1 and TRBJ2-7; TRBD1 is a possible D gene (6 bases). Germline values: CDR1 SGHRS, CDR2 YFSETQ. Trimming shortened V by 2 bases and J by 5 bases, and 17 bases separated the two germline ends. The CDR3 runs to 15 residues. The CDR3 reads CASSFAGTTMHEQYF. The CDR3 DNA reads as TGCGCCAGCAGCTTCGCCGGGACAACAATGCACGAGCAGTACTTC.

The rearrangement links TRBV11-2 to TRBJ2-5, with 10 nucleotides matching TRBD1. This CDR3 is built from 14 residues. The germline CDR1 and CDR2 sequences are SGHAT and FQNNGV. The V and J ends lost 5 bases and 3 bases, in that order; junction bases with no gene match: 3. The CDR3 bases are TGTGCCAGCAGCCAGGACAGGGGGAAAGAGACCCAGTACTTC. Amino acid sequence: CASSQDRGKETQYF.

The rearrangement links TRBV7-2 to TRBJ2-7; 10 bases map to TRBD1. The CDR3 length is 15 residues. The germline CDR1 and CDR2 sequences are SGHTA and FQGNSA. V trimming: 4 bases; J trimming: 3 bases; junction bases outside the gene matches: 6. CDR3 region: CASSSRTGGFYEQYF. The CDR3 bases are TGTGCCAGCAGCTCCCGGACAGGGGGGTTCTACGAGCAGTACTTC.

J is TRBJ2-3 and V is TRBV13; no clear D. V lost 5 bases and J 5 bases, leaving 11 bases between the germline ends. This CDR3 spans 13 amino acids. CDR1 PRHDT and CDR2 FYEKMQ come from the germline V gene (reference sequence). CDR3 coding DNA: TGTGCCAGCAGCCCTGTGGCGGAAGATACGCAGTATTTT. Protein: CASSPVAEDTQYF.

The sample holds a few counts of this clone. V and J are TRBV4-3 and TRBJ1-1; D ambiguous. Germline loops: CDR1 LGHNA, CDR2 YSLEER. Trimming took off 0 bases at V and 4 bases at J, with 6 bases between the two ends. This CDR3 has 13 residues. CDR3 DNA: TGCGCCAGCAGCCAAGAGGCGGGCACTGAAGCTTTCTTT. It codes for CASSQEAGTEAFF.

Remarks on this clone: The sample has other DNA sequences that encode this CDR3 too. The rearrangement links TRBV15 to TRBJ1-5; 7 positions match TRBD1. The germline V gene encodes CDR1 LNHNV and CDR2 YYDKDF (reference sequence). The CDR3 is 15 residues long. Trimming took 1 base from V and 0 from J; bases not matched to a gene: 0. The CDR3 DNA sequence: TGTGCCACCAGCAGAGGGGACAGTAGCAATCAGCCCCAGCATTTT. Its protein is CATSRGDSSNQPQHF.

In its sample, this clone was seen once. The V gene is TRBV7-9, the J gene TRBJ1-5, with 8 bases that match TRBD1. There are 17 residues in the CDR3. CDR1 is SEHNR, CDR2 FQNEAQ, per germline (reference sequence). Unmatched junction bases numbered 9, after V lost 5 bases and J lost 0 bases. CDR3 nucleotides: TGTGCCAGCAGCACCGAACAGGGGGATTATAGCAATCAGCCCCAGCATTTT. Translation: CASSTEQGDYSNQPQHF.

The V gene is TRBV19, the J gene TRBJ2-6, with 10 nucleotides matching TRBD1. Per the germline V gene, CDR1 is LNHDA and CDR2 is SQIVND (reference sequence). CDR3 length: 16 residues. Written as DNA, the CDR3 is TGTGCAGCCGGGACAGGGGTTCTCTCTGGGGCCAACGTCCTGACTTTC. It codes for CAAGTGVLSGANVLTF.

This chain connects TRBV4-3 to TRBJ2-2; a weak D match, TRBD2 (6 bases). V lost 1 base and J lost 6, with 24 bases in between. The CDR3 sequence is 19 residues long. Per the germline V gene, CDR1 is LGHNA and CDR2 is YSLEER. CDR3 residues: CASSQVALAGGRGAGELFF. DNA of the CDR3: TGCGCCAGCAGCCAAGTCGCACTAGCCGGGGGTCGCGGGGCCGGGGAGCTGTTTTTT.

V is TRBV29-1 and J is TRBJ2-3, with 7 bases identical to TRBD2. The V and J ends lost 8 bases and 5 bases, in that order; junction bases with no gene match: 13. The CDR3 length is 14 residues. Germline V gene data show CDR1 as SQVTM and CDR2 as ANQGSEA. The CDR3 is CSISGGGSRDTQYF. The CDR3 DNA is TGCAGCATCAGTGGTGGCGGGAGTAGAGATACGCAGTATTTT.

This clone appeared a few times. This chain uses TRBV30 with TRBJ2-1; the D gene is possibly TRBD2 (6 bases). The V gene's germline CDR1 is GTSNPN and CDR2 SVGIG (reference sequence). Trimming stripped 3 bases from V and 9 bases from J, with 21 bases between. The CDR3 runs 15 residues. Written as DNA, the CDR3 is TGTGCCTGGAGGCTATTGAGGGCCTCGCGGGGTGAGCAGTTCTTC. Encoded protein: CAWRLLRASRGEQFF. Variable domain in full (rest from reference TRBV30 and TRBJ2-1): SQTIHQWPATLVQPVGSPLSLECTVEGTSNPNLYWYRQAAGRGLQLLFYSVGIGQISSEVPQNLSASRPQDRQFILSSKKLLLSDSGFYLCAWRLLRASRGEQFFGPGTRLTVL.

The chain joins TRBV9 to TRBJ1-3; the D is unclear. Germline CDR1 reads SGDLS; CDR2 reads YYNGEE. This CDR3 spans 17 amino acids. V shed 0 bases and J shed 2 bases, with 15 bases lying between them. CDR3 in amino acids: CASSVAAGGWAGNTIYF. CDR3 nucleotides: TGTGCCAGCAGCGTAGCGGCAGGAGGATGGGCTGGAAACACCATATATTTT.

V gene TRBV7-3 combines with J gene TRBJ1-1; D may be TRBD1 (5 bases). Germline CDR1 and CDR2: SGHTA and FQGTGA. V was cut by 0 bases and J by 10 bases, with 12 bases left in between. This CDR3 region has 13 residues. CDR3: CASSLTGGTVAFF. DNA of the CDR3: TGTGCCAGCAGCTTAACGGGAGGGACGGTAGCTTTCTTT. Full variable domain (outside the CDR3, taken from reference TRBV7-3 and TRBJ1-1): GAGVSQTPSNKVTEKGKYVELRCDPISGHTALYWYRQSLGQGPEFLIYFQGTGAADDSGLPNDRFFAVRPEGSVSTLKIQRTERGDSAVYLCASSLTGGTVAFFGQGTRLTVV.

The chain recombines TRBV2 with TRBJ1-1; D is perhaps TRBD1 (5 bases). V was shortened by 11 bases and J by 2 bases, with 18 bases between the two germline ends. The CDR3 is made up of 14 amino acids. Germline CDR1 is SNHLY and CDR2 is FYNNEI. The CDR3 DNA is TGTGCCGCCGGGCAGGGTCTAACTAACACTGAAGCTTTCTTT. Encoded protein: CAAGQGLTNTEAFF.

The chain carries TRBV27 and TRBJ2-7; 12 bases align to TRBD2. Germline trimming cut 5 bases from V and 2 bases from J; bases unmatched to any gene: 4. Per germline, CDR1 MNHEY and CDR2 SMNVEV (reference sequence). This CDR3 spans 15 amino acids. The CDR3 region has the DNA TGTGCCAGCAGTACGAGACTAGCGGGGGCCTACGAGCAGTACTTC. Amino acids: CASSTRLAGAYEQYF.